The rows below give T cell receptor beta chains drawn from one sample of a study of T cells after yellow fever vaccination. TCRdb analysed the 5' RACE reads with MiXCR anew, one entry per CDR3 protein. The table records around 300,000 distinct CDR3 sequences, around 4.5% of them present only once. This material consisted of PBMCs, taken 15 days after the yellow fever booster vaccination. The receptors shown here come from a young man who received the YFV17D yellow fever vaccine. CDR3s include the opening cysteine and the closing phenylalanine or tryptophan. The order of the fields is CDR3 protein, V gene, J gene.

CDR3 protein: CASSLGVGRGANVLTF
V gene: TRBV28
J gene: TRBJ2-6

CDR3 protein: CASSPATSAYNEQFF
V gene: TRBV7-9
J gene: TRBJ2-1

CDR3 protein: CASSLDFRQQETQYF
V gene: TRBV7-8
J gene: TRBJ2-5

CDR3 protein: CASSPRQIDYGYTF
V gene: TRBV6-1
J gene: TRBJ1-2

CDR3 protein: CASSLPLAPTDTQYF
V gene: TRBV5-1
J gene: TRBJ2-3

CDR3 protein: CASSLGFSGYTF
V gene: TRBV7-2
J gene: TRBJ1-2

CDR3 protein: CASSHSGERRAEAFF
V gene: TRBV6-5
J gene: TRBJ1-1

CDR3 protein: CASFSGTSVTEAFF
V gene: TRBV28
J gene: TRBJ1-1

CDR3 protein: CSATGQNGYTF
V gene: TRBV20-1
J gene: TRBJ1-2

CDR3 protein: CSARDLQAFNTGELFF
V gene: TRBV20-1
J gene: TRBJ2-2

CDR3 protein: CASSLGYGETQYF
V gene: TRBV11-2
J gene: TRBJ2-5

CDR3 protein: CASSLGLAGMTDTQYF
V gene: TRBV5-1
J gene: TRBJ2-3

CDR3 protein: CASSLGRGYTF
V gene: TRBV12-3/TRBV12-4
J gene: TRBJ1-2

CDR3 protein: CASSYRFGSETQYF
V gene: TRBV7-2
J gene: TRBJ2-5

CDR3 protein: CASGASGGPYSSTDTQYF
V gene: TRBV5-4
J gene: TRBJ2-3

CDR3 protein: CASSPARAEETQYF
V gene: TRBV4-1
J gene: TRBJ2-5

CDR3 protein: CASSPRTVTRQETQYF
V gene: TRBV18
J gene: TRBJ2-5

CDR3 protein: CASSALRDYEQYF
V gene: TRBV18
J gene: TRBJ2-7

CDR3 protein: CASSAEGGINTEAFF
V gene: TRBV11-2
J gene: TRBJ1-1

CDR3 protein: CSARPDNTGELFF
V gene: TRBV20-1
J gene: TRBJ2-2

CDR3 protein: CATSPGLANTGELFF
V gene: TRBV24-1
J gene: TRBJ2-2

CDR3 protein: CASKSSGGTYNEQFF
V gene: TRBV6-5
J gene: TRBJ2-1

CDR3 protein: CASSGPTLGEKLFF
V gene: TRBV12-3/TRBV12-4
J gene: TRBJ1-4

CDR3 protein: CASSMQPGTGGDTQYF
V gene: TRBV5-1
J gene: TRBJ2-3

CDR3 protein: CSATNRVSGYTF
V gene: TRBV20-1
J gene: TRBJ1-2

CDR3 protein: CSAQGGGNQPQHF
V gene: TRBV20-1
J gene: TRBJ1-5

CDR3 protein: CASSLNEKLFF
V gene: TRBV7-2
J gene: TRBJ1-4

CDR3 protein: CASSRGLAGHNEQFF
V gene: TRBV14
J gene: TRBJ2-1

CDR3 protein: CASSLSSSGEYNNEQFF
V gene: TRBV7-9
J gene: TRBJ2-1